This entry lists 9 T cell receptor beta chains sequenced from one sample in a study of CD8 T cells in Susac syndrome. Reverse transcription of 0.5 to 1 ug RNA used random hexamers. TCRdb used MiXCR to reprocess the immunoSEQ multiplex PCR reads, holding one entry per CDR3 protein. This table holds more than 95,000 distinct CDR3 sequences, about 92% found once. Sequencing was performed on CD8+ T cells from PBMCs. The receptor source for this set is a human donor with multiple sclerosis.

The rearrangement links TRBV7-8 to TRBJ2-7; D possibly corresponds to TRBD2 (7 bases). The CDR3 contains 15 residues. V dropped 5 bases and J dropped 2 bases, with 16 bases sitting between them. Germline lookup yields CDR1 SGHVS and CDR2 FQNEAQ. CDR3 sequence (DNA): TGTGCCAGCAGCCTCCCAAGGGAGGGGGCCTACGAGCAGTACTTC. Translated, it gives CASSLPREGAYEQYF.

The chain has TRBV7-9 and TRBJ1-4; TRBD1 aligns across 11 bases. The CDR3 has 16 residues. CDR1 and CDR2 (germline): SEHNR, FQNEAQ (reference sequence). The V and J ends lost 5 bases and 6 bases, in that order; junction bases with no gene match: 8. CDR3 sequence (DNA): TGTGCCAGCAGCCCCGTCCTGGGACAGGGGGATGAAAAACTGTTTTTT. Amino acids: CASSPVLGQGDEKLFF.

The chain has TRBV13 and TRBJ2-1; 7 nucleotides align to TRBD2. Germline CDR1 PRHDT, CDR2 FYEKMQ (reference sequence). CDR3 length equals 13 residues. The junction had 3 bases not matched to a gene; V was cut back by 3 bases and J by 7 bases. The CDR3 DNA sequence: TGTGCCAGCAGCTTCACTAGCGAGAATGAGCAGTTCTTC. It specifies CASSFTSENEQFF.

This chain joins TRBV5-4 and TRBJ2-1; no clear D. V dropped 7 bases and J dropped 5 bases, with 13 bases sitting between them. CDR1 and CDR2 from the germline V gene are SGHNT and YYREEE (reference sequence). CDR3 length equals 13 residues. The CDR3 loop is CASYADLDNEQFF. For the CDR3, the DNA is TGTGCCAGCTATGCCGACCTAGACAATGAGCAGTTCTTC. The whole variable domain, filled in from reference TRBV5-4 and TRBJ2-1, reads ETGVTQSPTHLIKTRGQQVTLRCSSQSGHNTVSWYQQALGQGPQFIFQYYREEENGRGNFPPRFSGLQFPNYSSELNVNALELDDSALYLCASYADLDNEQFFGPGTRLTVL.

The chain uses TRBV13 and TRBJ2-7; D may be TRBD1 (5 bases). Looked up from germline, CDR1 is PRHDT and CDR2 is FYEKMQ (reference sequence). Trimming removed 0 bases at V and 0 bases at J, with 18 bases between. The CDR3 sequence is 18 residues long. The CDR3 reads CASSLGPPPQGSSYEQYF. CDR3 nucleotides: TGTGCCAGCAGCTTAGGACCCCCCCCGCAGGGAAGCTCCTACGAGCAGTACTTC.

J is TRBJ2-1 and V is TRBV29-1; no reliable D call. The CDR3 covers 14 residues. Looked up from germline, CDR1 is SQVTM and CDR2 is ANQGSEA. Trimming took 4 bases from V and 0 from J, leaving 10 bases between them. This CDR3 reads CSVVLRNSYNEQFF. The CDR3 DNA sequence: TGCAGCGTTGTCTTGAGGAACTCCTACAATGAGCAGTTCTTC.

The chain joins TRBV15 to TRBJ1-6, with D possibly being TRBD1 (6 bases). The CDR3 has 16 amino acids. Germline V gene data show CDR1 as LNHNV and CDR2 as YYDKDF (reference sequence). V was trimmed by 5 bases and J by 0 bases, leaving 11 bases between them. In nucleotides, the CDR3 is TGTGCCACCAGCCCGACAGGTAGCTCCTATAATTCACCCCTCCACTTT. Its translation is CATSPTGSSYNSPLHF.

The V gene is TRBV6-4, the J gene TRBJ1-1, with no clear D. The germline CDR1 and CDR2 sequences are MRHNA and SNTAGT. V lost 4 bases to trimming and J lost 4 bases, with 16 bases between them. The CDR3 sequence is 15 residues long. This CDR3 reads CASSVSASLGTEAFF. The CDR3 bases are TGTGCCAGCAGTGTGAGTGCGAGCTTGGGCACTGAAGCTTTCTTT.

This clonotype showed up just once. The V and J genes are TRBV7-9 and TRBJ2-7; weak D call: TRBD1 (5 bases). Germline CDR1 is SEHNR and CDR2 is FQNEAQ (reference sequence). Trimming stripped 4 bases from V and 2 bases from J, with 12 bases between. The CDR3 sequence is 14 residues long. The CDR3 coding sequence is TGTGCCAGCAGCTACACGACAGCAACCTACGAGCAGTACTTC. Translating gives CASSYTTATYEQYF.